This T cell receptor beta chain was sequenced during a study of blood T cell repertoires in COVID-19. Study summary: Samples taken during acute and convalescent COVID-19 were collected in the United States, Italy and Spain. In each case, the material was cDNA or gDNA derived from T cells, B-cell-depleted T cells, or PBMCs.

This clone has just a few counts. In the original processing: Amplification from reference gene primers served as the basis for estimated nucleated cell counts. The data were produced by immunoSEQ multiplex PCR, yet TCRdb's version contains in-frame clones alone and is incomplete. Clone size and the V and J calls come from that table; the DNA yielded D and trimming. The sample yields over 85,000 clones, 85% to 90% seen once. The sample was peripheral blood. This clonotype was sampled from a woman aged 45-65 years with acute or convalescent COVID-19.

The CDR3 reads CASRAQLASYEQYF. Here the CDR3 DNA reads TGTGCCAGCAGAGCCCAACTAGCGAGCTACGAGCAGTACTTC. This chain joins TRBV2 and TRBJ2-7, with 7 bases that match TRBD2. Germline CDR1 and CDR2: SNHLY and FYNNEI. V shed 6 bases, J shed 3 bases, and the junction held 8 bases outside the gene matches. CDR3 size: 14 residues.